The T cell receptor (beta chain) described here comes from a study of a mutant IDH1 vaccine in newly diagnosed glioma (dated by TCRdb to about 2021). In the study overall: Eight vaccinations were administered to patients in weeks 1, 3, 5, 7, 11, 15, 19 and 23, corresponding to visits V03 through V10. Peripheral blood was drawn at six visits: V03 (baseline), V05, V07, V10, V12 and V13. Before enrollment, patients had received standard therapy of radiotherapy alone, temozolomide alone, or radiochemotherapy with temozolomide; most received the combination. For exploratory analyses, about 25 treated patients had longitudinal TCRB deep sequencing done wherever samples were available. In the chemotherapy-containing groups, vaccination started alongside temozolomide cycles, whereas in patients who had radiotherapy alone it started 4-6 weeks after radiotherapy. Of the 25 to 40 patients who were treated, about 62% were male and around 40% were female, and the mean age was around 43 years.

Overall results and qualifications from the work: The authors noted that analyses of patient blood samples could not be reproduced because of sample limitations. Pseudoprogression seemed to be unrelated to changes in the top peripheral T cell clonotypes found by TCRB sequencing. PBMC samples for TCRB deep sequencing were selected based on availability. Across multiple MHC alleles, vaccine-induced immune responses were seen in around 93% of patients.

For this clone: This receptor's antigen is unknown. Base quality data are lacking; no much larger clone is found one base away.

The method behind the library was the immunoSEQ multiplex PCR assay. Rearranged TCR beta chain sequences were amplified with the hsTCRB Kit following the manufacturer's protocol. TCRB libraries were sequenced on an Illumina MiSeq. From the authors' description of their analysis: The proprietary platform of the kit vendor was used for demultiplexing, trimming and gene mapping. As stored in TCRdb, this immuneACCESS dataset retains in-frame rearrangements with V and J assigned. A fraction of the clones does not appear; measured against another copy, unresolved V genes explain less than half of the discrepancy, and the remainder lacks a known reason. The DNA gave D and trimming, while V, J and clone size come from that table. Here the sample has about 110,000 clones; approximately 87% occur a single time. 0.55% to 0.7% of the sample comes from the top ten. The label giving this sample's time point can be read as: week 11, during vaccination. Each vaccine dose was 300 ug of a 20-mer mutant IDH1 peptide in Montanide, given subcutaneously with topical imiquimod. Donors had newly diagnosed WHO grade 3 or 4 IDH1-mutant astrocytomas with loss of nuclear ATRX. The samples were drawn from NOA16, a multicentre, single-arm, open-label phase I trial in Germany that tested a mutant IDH1 peptide vaccine in humans for the first time. Genomic DNA for TCRB sequencing was isolated from EDTA blood with the DNeasy Blood and Tissue Kit.

This clonotype was sampled from a woman in her fifties or sixties with glioma. The sequencing used PBMCs, collected from a glioma patient whose treatment included an IDH1 peptide vaccine.

The DNA sequence reads TGTGCCAGCAGTCAACTAGCGGGTTCAACCTATGAGCAGTTCTTC. Its translation reads: CASSQLAGSTYEQFF. The chain is encoded by TRBV11-2 joined to TRBJ2-1; a stretch of 9 junction bases matches TRBD2. The CDR3 starts with the cysteine, ends with the phenylalanine, and has 15 residues. Of all the DNA, just the CDR3 is kept, 45 bases in frame from base 1. V is pruned by 6 bases and J by 8 bases, leaving 11 bases of the junction without a gene match. The germline V gene specifies SGHAT as CDR1 and FQNNGV as CDR2. Full variable domain (CDR3 extended with the reference TRBV11-2 and TRBJ2-1 proteins): EAGVAQSPRYKIIEKRQSVAFWCNPISGHATLYWYQQILGQGPKLLIQFQNNGVVDDSQLPKDRFSAERLKGVDSTLKIQPAKLEDSAVYLCASSQLAGSTYEQFFGPGTRLTVL.